A selection of T cell receptor beta chains follows, all from one sample in a study of blood T cell repertoires in COVID-19. Clones were sequenced by immunoSEQ multiplex PCR, and TCRdb holds only the in-frame ones, with some missing. This table holds approximately 100,000 clones, 70% to 90% found once. Sample: peripheral blood. The origin of the receptors is a human donor in a cohort sampled during active COVID-19. Each CDR3 is given without its conserved first and last residue.

j_gene: TRBJ1-1
v_gene: TRBV11-2
len: 11
CDR3aa: ASSPGRGTEAF

j_gene: TRBJ2-7
v_gene: TRBV18
len: 12
CDR3aa: ASSPARARDEQY

j_gene: TRBJ1-1
v_gene: TRBV4-2
len: 13
CDR3aa: ASSQDGHPLTEAF

j_gene: TRBJ2-7
v_gene: TRBV28
len: 12
CDR3aa: ASSYGDRAYEQY

j_gene: TRBJ1-6
v_gene: TRBV2
len: 9
CDR3aa: ASTENSPLH

j_gene: TRBJ2-1
v_gene: TRBV24-1
len: 14
CDR3aa: ATSDGGQGMKNEQF

j_gene: TRBJ1-1
v_gene: TRBV19
len: 10
CDR3aa: ASSLKRGRAF

j_gene: TRBJ2-7
v_gene: TRBV5-1
len: 12
CDR3aa: ASSSGQGESEQY

j_gene: TRBJ2-6
v_gene: TRBV5-1
len: 16
CDR3aa: ASSPRQGVEPGANVLT

j_gene: TRBJ1-1
v_gene: TRBV10-2
len: 10
CDR3aa: ASSDGGSEAF

j_gene: TRBJ1-3
v_gene: TRBV5-1
len: 13
CDR3aa: ASSSLGQGGDTIY

j_gene: TRBJ2-7
v_gene: TRBV6-1
len: 10
CDR3aa: ASSESLDEQY

j_gene: TRBJ2-5
v_gene: TRBV11-2
len: 12
CDR3aa: ASSWMVTGETQY

j_gene: TRBJ2-1
v_gene: TRBV28
len: 14
CDR3aa: ASSLSLAGYYNEQF

j_gene: TRBJ2-6
v_gene: TRBV5-4
len: 14
CDR3aa: ASSSPTDSGANVLT

j_gene: TRBJ1-1
v_gene: TRBV2
len: 12
CDR3aa: ASVLSTANTEAF

j_gene: TRBJ1-2
v_gene: TRBV7-9
len: 11
CDR3aa: ASSHGQGDGYT

j_gene: TRBJ1-2
v_gene: TRBV4-1
len: 12
CDR3aa: ASSQETRVYGYT

j_gene: TRBJ1-4
v_gene: TRBV7-9
len: 12
CDR3aa: ASSFSGVNEKLF

j_gene: TRBJ2-1
v_gene: TRBV5-1
len: 13
CDR3aa: ASSYEREEYNEQF

j_gene: TRBJ2-4
v_gene: TRBV5-4
len: 13
CDR3aa: ASSTSGGARNIQY

j_gene: TRBJ1-4
v_gene: TRBV19
len: 13
CDR3aa: ASSMVHTFQEKLF

j_gene: TRBJ1-1
v_gene: TRBV9
len: 12
CDR3aa: ASSVVSGRTEAF

j_gene: TRBJ1-6
v_gene: TRBV3-1/TRBV3-2
len: 12
CDR3aa: ASSLQGGNSPLH

j_gene: TRBJ2-3
v_gene: TRBV7-2
len: 12
CDR3aa: ASSPTGWTDTQY

j_gene: TRBJ2-7
v_gene: TRBV7-8
len: 14
CDR3aa: ASSLALRQGGYEQY

j_gene: TRBJ1-1
v_gene: TRBV7-9
len: 11
CDR3aa: ASTPPDRGKAF

j_gene: TRBJ2-3
v_gene: TRBV7-9
len: 14
CDR3aa: ASSSTGTGYTDTQY

j_gene: TRBJ2-7
v_gene: TRBV2
len: 14
CDR3aa: ASSEGGLAGIYEQY

j_gene: TRBJ1-6
v_gene: TRBV9
len: 13
CDR3aa: ASSVGGRYNSPLH

j_gene: TRBJ2-3
v_gene: TRBV27
len: 13
CDR3aa: ASSGHGLGWDTQY

j_gene: TRBJ1-2
v_gene: TRBV5-6
len: 13
CDR3aa: ASFRGPGNLYGYT

j_gene: TRBJ2-3
v_gene: TRBV7-9
len: 11
CDR3aa: ASSLDSGDTQY